This T cell receptor (beta chain) was observed in a study of PD-L1 blockade in urothelial cancer. Turning to the study itself: About 90% of the 29 patients were men who had bladder-origin urothelial cancer.

Time point in this sample: pretreatment peripheral blood. Patient disease was locally advanced or metastatic urothelial carcinoma. Each PCR contained spiked-in synthetic TCR analog templates. Measured with immunoSEQ multiplex PCR; TCRdb has only the in-frame clones, and not every one. The sample records around 100,000 clones, around 87% being singletons. V shed 4 bases and J 2 bases; nucleotides not matched to a gene: 2. The CDR3 has 14 residues. The germline gives CDR1 SGHRS, CDR2 YFSETQ. The sequence came from a man in his 60s with urothelial cancer. The chain joins TRBV5-1 to TRBJ1-5, with TRBD1 identical over 8 bases. This sample comprised PBMCs, obtained around atezolizumab (anti-PD-L1) treatment. The CDR3 DNA sequence: TGCGCCAGCAGCCCGGACAGGGGCAATCAGCCCCAGCATTTT. This sequence encodes CASSPDRGNQPQHF.